The sequence of this TCR beta chain was determined in a study of blood T cell repertoires in COVID-19. Study at large: Sources were T cells, B-cell-depleted T cells, or PBMCs; the material itself was cDNA or gDNA.

Per germline, CDR1 LNHDA and CDR2 SQIVND (reference sequence). V lost 8 bases and J 4 bases, leaving 9 bases between the germline ends. This CDR3 comprises 12 residues. Ages ranged from about 18 to 100 years, with residence in 20 to 30 US areas. The study assigned cohorts using participant-reported clinical history. Here immunoSEQ multiplex PCR was the method, and the copy in TCRdb shows in-frame clones only, minus some. The sample lists 320,000 or so clones; approximately 88% were seen once. The receptor's source is a man between 60 and 75 years old who had recovered from COVID-19. V gene TRBV19 combines with J gene TRBJ2-1; possibly TRBD2 for D (6 bases). The sequencing input was PBMCs or T cells enriched from blood (not recorded which). The CDR3 coding sequence is TGTGCCAGTCGTAGCGGTTACAATGAGCAGTTCTTC. Translating it yields CASRSGYNEQFF.